One sample yielded the 24 T cell receptor beta chains listed below, sequenced in a study of T-cell memory formation after mild COVID-19. One entry per CDR3 protein results from TCRdb running MiXCR on the 5' RACE reads. There are some 350,000 distinct CDR3 sequences in the sample; 15% occur only once, and 20% to 25% lies in the top ten. Input material: PBMCs or a T cell subset sorted from them (not recorded which). These receptor sequences come from a man in his late teens or twenties who had mild COVID-19 (a few samples of this study predate the infection). Cell type and time point are not known.

This clonotype was detected only a few times. The chain links TRBV29-1 to TRBJ2-3, with 10 bases identical to TRBD1. This CDR3 contains 16 residues. Germline values: CDR1 SQVTM, CDR2 ANQGSEA. J lost 5 bases, V lost 4 bases, and 12 bases had no gene match. This chain's CDR3 is CSVGAGTGEPGDTQYF. The CDR3 DNA sequence: TGCAGCGTTGGGGCCGGGACAGGGGAGCCGGGAGATACGCAGTATTTT.

This clonotype showed up just a few times. V usage is TRBV5-5 and J usage is TRBJ1-2; 9 bases line up with TRBD1. V gave up 4 bases and J gave up 7 bases; unmatched junction bases: 5. Germline V lookup: CDR1 SGHKS, CDR2 YYEKEE (reference sequence). This CDR3 has 13 amino acids. The CDR3, as DNA: TGTGCCAGCAGCGAACAGGGGGCGCGTGGCTACACCTTC. The encoded protein is CASSEQGARGYTF.

The V call is TRBV20-1, the J call TRBJ2-5; 14 bases are a match to TRBD2. The CDR3 loop spans 17 amino acids. Germline V gene lookup returns CDR1 DFQATT and CDR2 SNEGSKA (reference sequence). The J segment lost 5 bases and the V segment lost 2 bases, leaving 10 bases of the junction unmatched. CDR3 coding DNA: TGCAGTGCTAGATCGACTAGCGGGGGGGCGTCTCTTGAGACCCAGTACTTC. Translating it yields CSARSTSGGASLETQYF.

The chain has TRBV5-4 and TRBJ2-2; D may be TRBD1 or TRBD2 (6 bases each). V lost 4 bases to trimming and J lost 3 bases, with 13 bases between them. The CDR3 runs to 15 residues. Per the germline V gene, CDR1 is SGHNT and CDR2 is YYREEE (reference sequence). The CDR3 coding sequence is TGTGCCAGCAGCCTGGGGGGACACGACACCGGGGAGCTGTTTTTT. Amino acids: CASSLGGHDTGELFF.

Many counts were recorded for this clonotype. The V gene is TRBV7-9, the J gene TRBJ2-3; possible D gene TRBD2, 7 bases. This CDR3 has 13 residues. Germline CDR1 and CDR2: SEHNR and FQNEAQ (reference sequence). Trimming cost V 5 bases and J 2 bases, with 8 bases left between them. CDR3 nucleotides: TGTGCCAGCAGCCGGGGGGCCACAGATACGCAGTATTTT. It is translated as CASSRGATDTQYF.

This clonotype has only a few counts. This chain uses TRBV7-3 with TRBJ2-1, with D possibly being TRBD1 (5 bases). The germline V gene has CDR1 SGHTA and CDR2 FQGTGA. V lost 2 bases and J 2 bases, leaving 10 bases between the germline ends. There are 15 residues in the CDR3. For the CDR3, the DNA is TGTGCCAGCAGCTTACAGGGTAGGACCTACAATGAGCAGTTCTTC. Translating it yields CASSLQGRTYNEQFF.

This clonotype has a handful of counts. The chain couples TRBV4-2 to TRBJ2-7; 9 nucleotides match TRBD2. The CDR3 runs to 15 residues. V trimming: 0 bases; J trimming: 5 bases; junction bases outside the gene matches: 5. CDR1 is LGHNA and CDR2 is YNFKEQ in the germline V gene. CDR3 nucleotides: TGTGCCAGCAGCCAAGAAACTAGCGGGTTCAACGAGCAGTACTTC. As protein: CASSQETSGFNEQYF.

This clonotype was observed a few times. This chain links TRBV10-2 with TRBJ2-1; no clear D. The CDR3 consists of 15 residues. Trimming took off 8 bases at V and 3 bases at J, with 17 bases between the two ends. Germline CDR1 WSHSY, CDR2 SAAADI. The CDR3 DNA reads TGCGCCAGCCGGTCCGCCGGAAGCATCTACAATGAGCAGTTCTTC. It is translated as CASRSAGSIYNEQFF.

This chain joins TRBV4-3 and TRBJ2-6; D is uncertain. The V gene's germline CDR1 is LGHNA and CDR2 YSLEER. V dropped 0 bases and J dropped 1 base, with 7 bases sitting between them. This CDR3 contains 16 residues. The CDR3 region is CASSQDASSGANVLTF. CDR3 bases: TGCGCCAGCAGCCAAGATGCAAGTTCTGGGGCCAACGTCCTGACTTTC.

The chain combines TRBV24-1 with TRBJ2-3; D is ambiguous. The CDR3 has 13 amino acids. Looked up from germline, CDR1 is KGHDR and CDR2 is SFDVKD. V dropped 4 bases and J dropped 0 bases, with 4 bases sitting between them. CDR3 nucleotide sequence: TGTGCCACCAGTGACCTCAGCACAGATACGCAGTATTTT. It translates to CATSDLSTDTQYF.

CDR3 sequence reads: CASTRRGDANEKLFF. The CDR3 DNA is TGTGCCAGCACCCGACGGGGGGACGCTAATGAAAAACTGTTTTTT. The rearrangement links TRBV3-1 to TRBJ1-4; maybe TRBD1 (5 bases). Germline V gene data show CDR1 as LGHDT and CDR2 as YNNKEL (reference sequence). The CDR3 runs 15 residues. V dropped 7 bases and J dropped 3 bases, with 15 bases sitting between them.

This clonotype has only a few counts. The chain carries TRBV7-6 and TRBJ2-2; possibly TRBD1 for D (6 bases). Trimming took 5 bases from V and 0 from J, leaving 19 bases between them. The germline V gene encodes CDR1 SGHVS and CDR2 FNYEAQ. The CDR3 loop spans 18 amino acids. The chain's CDR3 is CASSLPRQGPTNTGELFF. CDR3 sequence (DNA): TGTGCCAGCAGCCTACCCCGGCAGGGGCCGACGAACACCGGGGAGCTGTTTTTT.

This clonotype was recorded a few times. The chain joins TRBV7-9 to TRBJ1-5; no definite D call. Germline-derived CDR1 and CDR2 are SEHNR and FQNEAQ (reference sequence). The CDR3 runs to 12 residues. V shed 1 base and J shed 7 bases, with 5 bases lying between them. In DNA form, the CDR3 reads TGTGCCAGCAGCTTAGATTTGCAGCCCCAGCATTTT. As protein: CASSLDLQPQHF.

In this sample, this clonotype turned up many times. The chain employs TRBV10-3 and TRBJ2-2; no reliable D call. This CDR3 region has 13 residues. Looked up from germline, CDR1 is ENHRY and CDR2 is SYGVKD. With 0 bases removed from V and 1 base from J, the gap between germline ends came to 0 bases. Here the CDR3 DNA reads TGTGCCATCAGTGAGTCGAACACCGGGGAGCTGTTTTTT. Encoded protein: CAISESNTGELFF.

This clonotype was seen ten or more times. The genes are TRBV20-1 and TRBJ2-3, with a possible D match to TRBD1 (7 bases). Germline CDR1 reads DFQATT; CDR2 reads SNEGSKA (reference sequence). Trimming removed 0 bases from V and 4 bases from J, with 14 bases in between. The CDR3 runs 15 residues. CDR3 amino acids: CSARDGPRGADTQYF. In nucleotides, the CDR3 is TGCAGTGCTAGAGATGGGCCCAGGGGGGCAGATACGCAGTATTTT.

The chain links TRBV29-1 to TRBJ2-1; D is uncertain. The CDR3 is made up of 9 amino acids. V was trimmed by 3 bases and J by 8 bases, leaving 2 bases between them. Germline lookup yields CDR1 SQVTM and CDR2 ANQGSEA. CDR3 amino acids: CSVEDEQFF. CDR3 DNA: TGCAGCGTTGAGGATGAGCAGTTCTTC.

This clonotype was seen only a few times. The chain combines TRBV6-2 or TRBV6-3 with TRBJ2-3, with D uncertain. V lost 3 bases to trimming and J lost 0 bases, with 7 bases between them. Germline loops: CDR1 MNHEY, CDR2 SVGEGT. This CDR3 region has 14 residues. This chain's CDR3 is CASSYETSTDTQYF. CDR3 nucleotides: TGTGCCAGCAGTTATGAGACGAGCACAGATACGCAGTATTTT.

This clonotype was seen a handful of times. The rearrangement uses TRBV6-5 and TRBJ2-5; no clear D. The CDR3 contains 14 residues. Per germline, CDR1 MNHEY and CDR2 SVGAGI. With 5 bases removed from V and 4 bases from J, the gap between germline ends came to 14 bases. The CDR3 DNA reads TGTGCCAGCAGTCGGCGGACGGTCGGAGAGACCCAGTACTTC. Amino acids: CASSRRTVGETQYF.

This clonotype was seen a handful of times. The chain carries TRBV13 and TRBJ2-7, with 8 nucleotides matching TRBD1. Germline CDR1 is PRHDT and CDR2 is FYEKMQ (reference sequence). The CDR3 consists of 13 residues. V gave up 6 bases and J gave up 6 bases; unmatched junction bases: 7. Here the CDR3 DNA reads TGTGCCAGCAGTTCCCAAACAGGGGGCGAGCAGTACGTC. Residues: CASSSQTGGEQYV.

The chain joins TRBV20-1 to TRBJ2-5; 12 nucleotides match TRBD2. Germline trimming cut 2 bases from V and 4 bases from J; bases unmatched to any gene: 5. Germline V CDR1 and CDR2: DFQATT, SNEGSKA (reference sequence). The CDR3 is 15 residues long. DNA of the CDR3: TGCAGTGCTAGAAAGACTAGCGGGGGTCCAGAGACCCAGTACTTC. It specifies CSARKTSGGPETQYF.

This clonotype was counted between two and nine times. V and J are TRBV9 and TRBJ2-7; 9 bases fit TRBD1. The CDR3 has 16 residues. The germline gives CDR1 SGDLS, CDR2 YYNGEE. Trimming removed 3 bases from V and 5 bases from J; junction bases left unmatched: 12. The CDR3 DNA reads TGTGCCAGCAGCGCCGCACCGGGACAGGGCTTAAACGAGCAGTACTTC. This translates into CASSAAPGQGLNEQYF.

In DNA, the CDR3 is TGTGCCAGCAGCAAAGTTTGTGGGGGGGCAGATACGCAGTATTTT. This sequence encodes CASSKVCGGADTQYF. The chain is built from TRBV21-1 and TRBJ2-3; the table's D gene call, TRBD1, was not cross checked with the DNA. TRBV21-1 is a pseudogene. This CDR3 comprises 15 residues.

The chain joins TRBV12-3 or TRBV12-4 to TRBJ2-7; D is undetermined. The CDR3 has 11 residues. V lost 4 bases and J lost 5, with 6 bases in between. The CDR3 coding sequence is TGTGCCAGCAGTTCGTATAACGAGCAGTACTTC. Translating gives CASSSYNEQYF.

This clonotype was seen ten or more times. This chain connects TRBV6-5 to TRBJ1-2, with a possible D match to TRBD1 (5 bases). Germline V gives CDR1 MNHEY, CDR2 SVGAGI. V lost 2 bases, J lost 4 bases, and 20 bases lay in between. CDR3 length equals 17 residues. For the CDR3, the DNA is TGTGCCAGCAGTTACGCCTACTCTACAGGACTATCCTATGGCTACACCTTC. The encoded protein is CASSYAYSTGLSYGYTF.